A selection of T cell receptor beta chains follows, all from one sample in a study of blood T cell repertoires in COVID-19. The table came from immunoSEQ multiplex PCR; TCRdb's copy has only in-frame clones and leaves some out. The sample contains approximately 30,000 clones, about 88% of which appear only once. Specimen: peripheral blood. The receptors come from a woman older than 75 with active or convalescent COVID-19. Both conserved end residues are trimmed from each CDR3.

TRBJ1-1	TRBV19	ASSITGVNTEAF
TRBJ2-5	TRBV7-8	ASKGQGIWTQY
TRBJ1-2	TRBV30	AWSQGTGAYGYT
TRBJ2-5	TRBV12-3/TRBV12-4	ASRTSQETQY
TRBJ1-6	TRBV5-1	ASRPTGEFDSPLH
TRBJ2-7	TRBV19	ASSEGGGLPSYEQY
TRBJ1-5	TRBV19	ASSIEGTAYQPQH
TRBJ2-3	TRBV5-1	ASSPWTRSADTQY
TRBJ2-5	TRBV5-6	ASSLAGDSPWETQY
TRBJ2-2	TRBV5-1	ASSPFADTKRVFTGELF
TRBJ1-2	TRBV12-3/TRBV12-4	ASSFEALSGYT
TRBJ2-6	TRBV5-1	ASSEPRQSGANVLT
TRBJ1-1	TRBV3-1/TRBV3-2	ASSERQGTSEAF